This T cell receptor (beta chain) was sequenced for a study of blood T cells in healthy people across ages. Germline lookup yields CDR1 MNHEY and CDR2 SMNVEV (reference sequence). The junction had 10 bases not matched to a gene; V was cut back by 8 bases and J by 4 bases. The CDR3 runs 14 residues. With a J-beta primer mix and a sample-barcoded 5' primer, a second PCR ran about 6 to 11 cycles. In TCRdb, the 5' RACE reads were re-called with MiXCR into one record per CDR3 protein. The sample has over 750,000 distinct CDR3 sequences; about 25% are singletons. In its sample, this clonotype was seen a few times. These sequences were also reported in another study, on T cells of mothers and their children.

The TCR comes from a boy aged 10-17 years in good health. The chain employs TRBV27 and TRBJ2-5, with 7 bases fitting TRBD1. Material for sequencing was blood. The DNA of the CDR3 is TGTGCCAGCGGTCCGGGACAGTTCCGAGAGACCCAGTACTTC. Its translation is CASGPGQFRETQYF.